Below, 8 T cell receptor beta chains from the same sample are listed, as sequenced in a study of cytomegalovirus exposure and HLA in healthy donors (dated by TCRdb to 2016 to 2017). Preparation of the library involved the immunoSEQ multiplex PCR assay. For the multiplex PCR, a mixture combining 60 forward primers for TCR Vbeta segments and 13 reverse primers for TCR Jbeta segments was used. TCRdb re-hosts the immuneACCESS table, in-frame sequences only. Its copies lack some clones; in the studies checked, an unresolved V gene accounts for under half of them, and the cause for the rest is not known. The sample table shows about 140,000 clones, and approximately 80% are seen once. Of the sample, 3.1% is held by the ten largest clones. The specimen was PBMCs. The receptor source for this set is a man aged 40-49 years in good health and CMV-seronegative.

This clone has only one observation. The chain carries TRBV28 and TRBJ1-5; perhaps TRBD1 as D (6 bases). Germline V gene data show CDR1 as MDHEN and CDR2 as SYDVKM. The CDR3 runs to 16 residues. The V gene lost 6 bases and the J gene lost 3 bases, with 18 bases spanning the gap. CDR3 DNA sequence: TGTGCCAGCAGCTCCCCCGGCAGGGGCGACAATCAGCCCCAGCATTTT. It translates to CASSSPGRGDNQPQHF.

This clone was counted only a few times. This chain uses TRBV5-1 with TRBJ2-2, with TRBD2 matching over 7 bases. The germline V gene encodes CDR1 SGHRS and CDR2 YFSETQ. Trimming removed 4 bases from V and 6 bases from J; junction bases left unmatched: 9. This CDR3 spans 15 amino acids. DNA of the CDR3: TGCGCCAGCAGCCAGAGCGGGATGGGCCCCGGGGAGCTGTTTTTT. It specifies CASSQSGMGPGELFF.

This chain links TRBV4-3 with TRBJ2-7, with 8 bases lining up with TRBD1. Trimming removed 4 bases from V and 0 bases from J; junction bases left unmatched: 14. This CDR3 region has 18 residues. Germline V CDR1 and CDR2: LGHNA, YSLEER. This chain's CDR3 is CASSLGFTGGTLSYEQYF. Here the CDR3 DNA reads TGCGCCAGCAGCCTCGGTTTTACAGGGGGTACCCTCTCCTACGAGCAGTACTTC.

This chain links TRBV5-6 with TRBJ1-2, with TRBD1 matching over 9 bases. CDR3 size: 15 residues. Germline V gene lookup returns CDR1 SGHDT and CDR2 YYEEEE. The V segment lost 3 bases and the J segment 6 bases; nucleotides outside the gene matches: 9. The CDR3 region has the DNA TGTGCCAGCAGCTGGTACAGGGGGCGTTTTAATGGCTACACCTTC. Translated: CASSWYRGRFNGYTF.

This sequence joins TRBV15 and TRBJ1-5; possible D gene TRBD1, 6 bases. This CDR3 comprises 16 residues. Germline V gives CDR1 LNHNV, CDR2 YYDKDF (reference sequence). Trimming removed 3 bases at V and 0 bases at J, with 12 bases between. The CDR3 sequence: CATSRPGQNSNQPQHF. In nucleotides, the CDR3 is TGTGCCACCAGCAGGCCGGGACAAAATAGCAATCAGCCCCAGCATTTT.

The chain uses TRBV5-1 and TRBJ2-3; D possibly corresponds to TRBD2 (5 bases). The CDR3 is 15 residues long. Trimming removed 0 bases from V and 3 bases from J, with 11 bases in between. Germline CDR1 SGHRS, CDR2 YFSETQ. CDR3 in DNA: TGCGCCAGCAGCTTGGGCAGCACGGGGACAGATACGCAGTATTTT. This encodes CASSLGSTGTDTQYF.

The chain is built from TRBV30 and TRBJ1-1; D perhaps matches TRBD1 (5 bases). The CDR3 is 13 amino acids. Trimming stripped 3 bases from V and 4 bases from J, with 12 bases between. Germline V lookup: CDR1 GTSNPN, CDR2 SVGIG (reference sequence). CDR3 residues: CAWSGQGGTEAFF. DNA of the CDR3: TGTGCCTGGAGCGGGCAGGGCGGCACTGAAGCTTTCTTT.

J is TRBJ1-2 and V is TRBV5-4; 11 nucleotides align to TRBD1. The CDR3 length is 15 residues. V was clipped by 1 base and J by 2 bases; unmatched bases: 1. Looked up from germline, CDR1 is SGHNT and CDR2 is YYREEE (reference sequence). The CDR3: CASSLRDRGNYGYTF. Written as DNA, the CDR3 is TGTGCCAGCAGCTTGAGGGACAGGGGGAACTATGGCTACACCTTC.